The source of this T cell receptor (beta chain) is a study of OX40 agonist ivuxolimab in advanced cancers. For the wider study: Ivuxolimab, which targeted the costimulatory receptor OX40 (CD134), was an agonistic, fully human IgG2 monoclonal antibody. Partial responses occurred in three dose-escalation patients, of whom one had hepatocellular carcinoma and two had cutaneous melanoma. The purpose of peripheral TCRbeta sequencing was to test whether ivuxolimab changed TCR sequence diversity and led to clonal T-cell expansion. Among the 50 to 55 dose-escalation patients, some 20 had hepatocellular carcinoma, some 15 melanoma, 9 renal cell carcinoma and 9 head and neck cancer. The paper reports the monotherapy dose-escalation portion (N of about 47 patients) of the phase I ivuxolimab trial. In the dose-escalation cohort, around four fifths of patients were male, and the mean age was about 55 years, with a range of about 23 to 90. Prior anti-PD-1, anti-PD-L1 or anti-CTLA-4 therapy was permitted, and checkpoint inhibitors had been received by around 39% of dose-escalation patients. Intravenous ivuxolimab was administered to patients every 2 weeks at six dose levels: 0.01, 0.1, 0.3, 1.5, 3 and 10 mg/kg. On the study overall, not on this receptor specifically: In partial responders in the 0.1-3.0 mg/kg groups, normalized peripheral clonal expansion was found to be among the lowest, especially among CD8+ T cells. The antigen specificity of the peripheral T cells that underwent clonal expansion was not determined. After ivuxolimab, expanded clones were on average more numerous among CD8+ T cells than among CD4+ T cells. At doses of 0.1 to 3.0 mg/kg, clonal expansion of both CD4+ and CD8+ blood T cells was observed from baseline to week 6. Low levels of normalized T-cell clonal expansion were also seen in some nonresponding patients.

To sequence the TCRbeta CDR3 region, genomic DNA was isolated from the sorted cells. The immunoSEQ Assay was used for sequencing of TCRbeta CDR3 regions. This is the immuneACCESS table as TCRdb keeps it, with only in-frame sequences that have V and J called. A part of the clones is gone; compared with another copy, unresolved V genes explain less than half, and the rest is unexplained. The sample table records 60,000 to 75,000 clones; around nine tenths of these occur just once. Approximately 0.92% of the sample is held by the ten biggest clonotypes. To note about this clone: Its antigen specificity is not known. Per-base qualities were not stored, and no clone one base away is much larger.

Patients with a history of autoimmune disease or receiving systemic immunosuppression were excluded from the trial. Peripheral blood for TCR sequencing was collected from all dose cohorts at baseline, on cycle 4 day 1, and on cycle 7 day 1. Samples came from an open-label, multicenter, first-in-human phase I dose-escalation trial of ivuxolimab. Adults with locally advanced or metastatic head and neck squamous cell, hepatocellular, melanoma or renal cell carcinoma were enrolled in the trial. Before TCR sequencing, CD4+ T cells and CD8+ T cells from peripheral blood were sorted into separate populations. The sequence was collected from an adult with an advanced solid tumor such as melanoma, head and neck, liver or kidney cancer. Sample: CD4+ or CD8+ T cells sorted from blood, taken in a trial of the OX40 agonist ivuxolimab.

This receptor carries the CDR3 CASSLGDTVKYGYTF. The DNA reads TGCGCCAGCAGCTTGGGGGACACCGTGAAATATGGCTACACCTTC. The sequence links TRBV5-1 to TRBJ1-2; a tentative D match to TRBD1 spans 6 bases. Trimming removed 0 bases from V and 5 bases from J, leaving 14 bases between the germline ends. Including the terminal cysteine and phenylalanine, the CDR3 comprises 15 residues. The retained sequence is limited to the CDR3, 45 bases, with the frame set at the first base. Taken from the germline V gene, the CDR1 and CDR2 loops are SGHRS and YFSETQ.